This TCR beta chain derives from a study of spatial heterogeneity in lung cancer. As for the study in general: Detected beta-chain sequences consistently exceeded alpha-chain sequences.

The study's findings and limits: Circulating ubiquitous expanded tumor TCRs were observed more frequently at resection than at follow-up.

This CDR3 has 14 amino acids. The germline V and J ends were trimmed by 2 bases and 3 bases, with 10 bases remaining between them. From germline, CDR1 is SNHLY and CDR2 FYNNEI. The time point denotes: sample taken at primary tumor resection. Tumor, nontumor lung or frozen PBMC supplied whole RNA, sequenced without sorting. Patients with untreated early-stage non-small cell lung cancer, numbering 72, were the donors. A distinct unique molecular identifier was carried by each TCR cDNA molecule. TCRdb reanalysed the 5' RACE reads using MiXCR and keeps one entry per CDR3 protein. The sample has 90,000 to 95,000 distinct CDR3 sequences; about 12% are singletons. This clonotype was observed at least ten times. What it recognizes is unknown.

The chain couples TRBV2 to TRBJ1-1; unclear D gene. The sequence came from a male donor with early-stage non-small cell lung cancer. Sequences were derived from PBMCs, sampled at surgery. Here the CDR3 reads CASSEFRADTEAFF. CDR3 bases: TGTGCCAGCAGTGAATTTCGGGCTGACACTGAAGCTTTCTTT. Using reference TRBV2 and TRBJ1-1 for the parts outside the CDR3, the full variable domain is EPEVTQTPSHQVTQMGQEVILRCVPISNHLYFYWYRQILGQKVEFLVSFYNNEISEKSEIFDDQFSVERPDGSNFTLKIRSTKLEDSAMYFCASSEFRADTEAFFGQGTRLTVV.